These 4 T cell receptor beta chains were all obtained from the same sample, sequenced in a study of PD-1 blockade in classical Hodgkin lymphoma. Sequencing was performed with immunoSEQ multiplex PCR; in TCRdb, only in-frame clones are kept and a portion is missing. The sample has over 5,500 clones; around 84% are singletons. Brentuximab vedotin exposure varied, and every patient relapsed after autologous stem cell transplantation. Magnetic negative selection was used to purify CD4+ T cells from PBMCs that had been thawed. The sample was CD4+ T cells from blood, taken at baseline. The receptors derive from a human donor with classical Hodgkin lymphoma.

CDR3 coding DNA: TGTGCCAGCAGCTTAGAGGGGGGCACAGATACGCAGTATTTT. This sequence encodes CASSLEGGTDTQYF. This chain uses TRBV7-9 with TRBJ2-3; a weak D match, TRBD1 (6 bases). V was trimmed by 1 base and J by 1 base, leaving 6 bases between them. This CDR3 spans 14 amino acids. Germline CDR1 and CDR2: SEHNR and FQNEAQ (reference sequence).

The chain combines TRBV2 with TRBJ1-4; a possible D gene is TRBD1 (5 bases). Between the trimmed V and J ends, which lost 2 bases and 10 bases, there was a span of 20 bases. The CDR3 has 16 amino acids. Germline V gene data show CDR1 as SNHLY and CDR2 as FYNNEI. CDR3 DNA: TGTGCCAGCAGTGAAACGGACGGGGCATCCTCGGGAAAACTGTTTTTT. This codes for CASSETDGASSGKLFF.

The rearrangement joins TRBV7-9 to TRBJ2-5; D ambiguous. V was clipped by 3 bases and J by 2 bases, with 13 bases between them. This CDR3 is 15 amino acids long. Germline V gene data show CDR1 as SEHNR and CDR2 as FQNEAQ (reference sequence). The CDR3 DNA reads as TGTGCCAGCAGCTTTGGCAGTAACCAGCAAGAGACCCAGTACTTC. Amino acids: CASSFGSNQQETQYF.

For this clone: At one end, the junction sequence differs from germline, possibly due to a read error. The rearrangement uses TRBV6-6 and TRBJ2-2; a weak D match, TRBD2 (5 bases). The CDR3 spans 10 residues. CDR1 MNHNY and CDR2 SVGAGI come from the germline V gene (reference sequence). The CDR3 protein is CASSNRDLFF. CDR3 sequence (DNA): TGTGCCAGCAGTAACCGGGATCTGTTTTTT.